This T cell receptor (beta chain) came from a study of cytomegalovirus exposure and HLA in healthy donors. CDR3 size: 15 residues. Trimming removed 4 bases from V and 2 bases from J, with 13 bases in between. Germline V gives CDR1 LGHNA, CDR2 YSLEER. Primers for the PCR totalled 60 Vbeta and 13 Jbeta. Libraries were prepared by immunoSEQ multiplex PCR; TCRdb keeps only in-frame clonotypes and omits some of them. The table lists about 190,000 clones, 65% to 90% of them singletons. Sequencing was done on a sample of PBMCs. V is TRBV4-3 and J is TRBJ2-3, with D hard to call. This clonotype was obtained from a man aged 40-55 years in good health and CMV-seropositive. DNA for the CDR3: TGCGCCAGCAGCCCTACGATTATTTTCACAGATACGCAGTATTTT. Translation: CASSPTIIFTDTQYF.